Each of the 32 T cell receptor beta chains below was sequenced from the same sample in a study of T cells in Graves' hyperthyroidism and ophthalmopathy. Amplified TCR beta CDR3 regions derived from RNA transcripts. The TCR CDR3 was amplified in a first-round RT-PCR using the HTBI primer set. TCRdb reprocessed the multiplex PCR reads via MiXCR and lists one record per CDR3 protein. The profile shows hundreds of thousands of distinct CDR3 sequences, approximately 44% of them singletons. Material: peripheral blood or thyroid tissue (not recorded which). The source is a woman under 30 with Graves' hyperthyroidism.

This clonotype was counted many times. V gene TRBV15 combines with J gene TRBJ1-1, with unresolved D. CDR1 and CDR2 from the germline V gene are LNHNV and YYDKDF (reference sequence). Trimming cost V 1 base and J 1 base, with 7 bases left between them. This CDR3 is 14 amino acids long. CDR3: CATSRAHKNTEAFF. CDR3 nucleotide sequence: TGTGCCACCAGCAGAGCGCACAAGAACACTGAAGCTTTCTTT.

This clonotype occurred a few times. The V and J genes are TRBV2 and TRBJ2-7; TRBD1 aligns across 8 bases. Trimming at V came to 3 bases and at J to 5 bases, leaving 3 bases not matched to a gene. The CDR3 consists of 13 residues. Per the germline V gene, CDR1 is SNHLY and CDR2 is FYNNEI. CDR3 coding DNA: TGTGCCAGCAGTGAGGACAGGGTCCACGAGCAGTACTTC. Residues: CASSEDRVHEQYF.

There are many counts of this clonotype. The genes are TRBV9 and TRBJ1-5; D not resolved. V was shortened by 3 bases and J by 0 bases, with 4 bases between the two germline ends. The CDR3 spans 13 residues. Germline CDR1 SGDLS, CDR2 YYNGEE. The CDR3 loop is CASSAYSNQPQHF. For the CDR3, the DNA is TGTGCCAGCAGCGCCTATAGCAATCAGCCCCAGCATTTT.

This clonotype was detected many times. The chain is built from TRBV29-1 and TRBJ1-1; weak D call: TRBD1 (6 bases). The V end lost 7 bases, the J end lost 0 bases, and 9 bases lay between the germline ends. Germline lookup yields CDR1 SQVTM and CDR2 ANQGSEA. There are 12 residues in the CDR3. CDR3 bases: TGCAGCGCCGGACAGTTGAACACTGAAGCTTTCTTT. It specifies CSAGQLNTEAFF. Full variable domain (remainder filled in from reference TRBV29-1 and TRBJ1-1): SAVISQKPSRDICQRGTSLTIQCQVDSQVTMMFWYRQQPGQSLTLIATANQGSEATYESGFVIDKFPISRPNLTFSTLTVSNMSPEDSSIYLCSAGQLNTEAFFGQGTRLTVV.

This clonotype was seen a few times. The V call is TRBV7-9, the J call TRBJ2-6; D possibly corresponds to TRBD1 (6 bases). With 2 bases removed from V and 4 bases from J, the gap between germline ends came to 12 bases. Germline V CDR1 and CDR2: SEHNR, FQNEAQ (reference sequence). The CDR3 contains 16 residues. In DNA, the CDR3 is TGTGCCAGCAGCTTATTCCCAGGGGAGGGGGCCAACGTCCTGACTTTC. Its protein is CASSLFPGEGANVLTF. The variable domain in full, completed from reference TRBV7-9 and TRBJ2-6, reads DTGVSQNPRHKITKRGQNVTFRCDPISEHNRLYWYRQTLGQGPEFLTYFQNEAQLEKSRLLSDRFSAERPKGSFSTLEIQRTEQGDSAMYLCASSLFPGEGANVLTFGAGSRLTVL.

The chain is built from TRBV7-3 and TRBJ1-5; D may be TRBD1 (5 bases). The CDR3 runs to 15 residues. Germline CDR1 SGHTA, CDR2 FQGTGA. The CDR3 protein is CASARLAAGIRPQHF. The CDR3 DNA reads TGTGCGAGCGCAAGACTAGCGGCAGGGATTCGCCCCCAGCATTTT.

The chain links TRBV20-1 to TRBJ1-1; 8 bases agree with TRBD1. The junction had 12 bases not matched to a gene; V was cut back by 6 bases and J by 6 bases. In germline, CDR1 is DFQATT, CDR2 SNEGSKA (reference sequence). The CDR3 length is 14 residues. CDR3 in amino acids: CSAHNRGEDPEAFF. The DNA for the CDR3 is TGCAGTGCCCACAACAGGGGGGAAGATCCTGAAGCTTTCTTT.

The V gene is TRBV2, the J gene TRBJ1-6; unclear D gene. V was shortened by 4 bases and J by 7 bases, with 14 bases between the two germline ends. The CDR3 totals 15 residues. Germline CDR1 reads SNHLY; CDR2 reads FYNNEI. CDR3 in amino acids: CASSASGRRNSPLHF. CDR3 bases: TGTGCCAGCAGTGCTAGCGGCAGGCGGAATTCACCCCTCCACTTT.

The V gene is TRBV25-1, the J gene TRBJ2-2, with D possibly being TRBD2 (6 bases). Germline CDR1 MGHDK, CDR2 SYGVNS. V was trimmed by 5 bases and J by 7 bases, leaving 17 bases between them. The CDR3 extends over 15 amino acids. CDR3 sequence: CASSYGREWIGELFF. CDR3 bases: TGTGCCAGCAGTTACGGGCGGGAATGGATCGGGGAGCTGTTTTTT. The variable domain in full, completed from reference TRBV25-1 and TRBJ2-2, reads EADIYQTPRYLVIGTGKKITLECSQTMGHDKMYWYQQDPGMELHLIHYSYGVNSTEKGDLSSESTVSRIRTEHFPLTLESARPSHTSQYLCASSYGREWIGELFFGEGSRLTVL.

This clonotype was counted between two and nine times. The chain links TRBV4-3 to TRBJ2-5; no firm D call. This CDR3 contains 14 residues. The ends were cut back, 3 bases at V and 5 bases at J, with 13 bases in the middle. CDR1 is LGHNA, CDR2 YSLEER, per germline. The CDR3 bases are TGCGCCAGCAGCCAGTACTTGCTGTGGGAGACCCAGTACTTC. As protein: CASSQYLLWETQYF.

The chain employs TRBV7-6 and TRBJ1-2; tentative D call: TRBD1 (5 bases). The CDR3 contains 14 residues. In germline, CDR1 is SGHVS, CDR2 FNYEAQ. Trimming left V 5 bases short and J 8 bases short, with 18 bases between. CDR3 in DNA: TGTGCCAGCAGCCCCGTAAGCGAGGGGTACGGCTACACCTTC. This translates into CASSPVSEGYGYTF.

V usage is TRBV12-3 or TRBV12-4 and J usage is TRBJ1-6; unclear D gene. The CDR3 totals 15 residues. V lost 3 bases, J lost 7 bases, and 13 bases lay in between. CDR3 coding DNA: TGTGCCAGCAGTTTCCGCTGGAGGGTAAATTCACCCCTCCACTTT. It specifies CASSFRWRVNSPLHF.

This clonotype was seen ten or more times. The genes are TRBV7-8 and TRBJ2-6, with unresolved D. Trimming shortened V by 5 bases and J by 4 bases, and 18 bases separated the two germline ends. The CDR3 contains 17 residues. Germline lookup yields CDR1 SGHVS and CDR2 FQNEAQ. The CDR3 DNA follows: TGTGCCAGCAGCCCCAAAAGGGCGTGGACCGGGGCCAACGTCCTGACTTTC. This translates into CASSPKRAWTGANVLTF.

V gene TRBV5-6 combines with J gene TRBJ1-2; 7 positions match TRBD1. The CDR3 is 15 amino acids. CDR1 and CDR2 from the germline V gene are SGHDT and YYEEEE. With V trimmed by 4 bases and J by 5 bases, 11 bases remained unmatched. CDR3 sequence: CASSPAPGTAYGYTF. DNA for the CDR3: TGTGCCAGCAGCCCCGCCCCCGGGACAGCTTATGGCTACACCTTC.

The chain links TRBV7-2 to TRBJ2-7; 12 bases are shared with TRBD2. Trimming at V came to 5 bases and at J to 4 bases, leaving 15 bases not matched to a gene. This CDR3 spans 18 amino acids. CDR1 is SGHTA and CDR2 is FQGNSA in the germline V gene. Here the CDR3 DNA reads TGTGCCAGCAGCGCCAATTGGGGACTAGCGGGTCGAGAGTACGAGCAGTACTTC. It yields the protein CASSANWGLAGREYEQYF.

The chain has TRBV10-3 and TRBJ1-1; possibly TRBD1 for D (5 bases). V lost 2 bases to trimming and J lost 8 bases, with 12 bases between them. CDR1 is ENHRY and CDR2 is SYGVKD in the germline V gene. The CDR3 extends over 13 amino acids. CDR3 residues: CAISEPWDGEAFF. The CDR3 bases are TGTGCCATCAGTGAGCCCTGGGACGGAGAAGCTTTCTTT.

The gene calls are TRBV10-2 and TRBJ2-5; tentatively, D is TRBD1 or TRBD2 (5 bases each). Per the germline V gene, CDR1 is WSHSY and CDR2 is SAAADI. V gave up 4 bases and J gave up 13 bases, with 10 bases separating them. The CDR3 extends over 10 amino acids. The CDR3 DNA follows: TGCGCCAGCAGTGTTGCAGGGAGGTACTTC. This codes for CASSVAGRYF.

This clonotype has at least ten counts. The V gene is TRBV15, the J gene TRBJ2-5; D is tentatively TRBD1 or TRBD2 (5 bases each). The V and J ends lost 2 bases and 3 bases respectively, with 13 bases between them. This CDR3 is 15 amino acids long. Germline V gene sequence: CDR1 LNHNV, CDR2 YYDKDF (reference sequence). DNA of the CDR3: TGTGCCACCAGCAGACCCGGGACGCCGAAAGAGACCCAGTACTTC. Residues: CATSRPGTPKETQYF.

This clonotype was seen ten or more times. The V call is TRBV29-1, the J call TRBJ2-3; D ambiguous. The CDR3 has 14 residues. Trimming left V 5 bases short and J 1 base short, with 13 bases between. Germline V lookup: CDR1 SQVTM, CDR2 ANQGSEA. The CDR3 region has the DNA TGCAGCGTTTGGGCAGGACCCGGCACAGATACGCAGTATTTT. Translation gives CSVWAGPGTDTQYF.

The chain combines TRBV11-2 with TRBJ2-7, with 7 bases that match TRBD2. V shed 4 bases and J 5 bases; nucleotides not matched to a gene: 17. The germline V gene has CDR1 SGHAT and CDR2 FQNNGV. There are 17 residues in the CDR3. CDR3 sequence (DNA): TGTGCCAGCAGCTCCTTTGGGGATTTTGGCGGGAGTGACGAGCAGTACTTC. This gives the protein CASSSFGDFGGSDEQYF.

Concerning this clonotype: Lacking the conserved final phenylalanine or tryptophan, this CDR3 likely reflects a read error. The limits of the CDR3 on the DNA are not certain, so only TCRdb's listed CDR3 is given. The rearrangement uses TRBV29-1 and TRBJ1-4. The germline V gene has CDR1 SQVTM and CDR2 ANQGSEA. The CDR3 is made up of 9 amino acids, end residues included. CDR3 sequence reads: CSARVTQTY.

This clonotype showed up just once. The junction departs from the called germline gene at one end, perhaps through a read error. The rearrangement uses TRBV14 and TRBJ1-1, with no clear D. CDR1 is SGHDN and CDR2 is FVKESK in the germline V gene. The CDR3 runs to 11 residues. The CDR3 region is CASSQESEASF. The DNA for the CDR3 is TGTGCCAGCAGCCAAGAATCGGAAGCTTCCTTT.

About this clonotype itself: As the CDR3 is not closed by the conserved phenylalanine or tryptophan, this likely results from a read error. The chain carries TRBV11-2 and TRBJ1-1; no firm D call. Germline assignment: CDR1 SGHAT and CDR2 FQNNGV. The CDR3 totals 11 residues. V lost 1 base, J lost 9 bases, and 6 bases lay in between. The DNA for the CDR3 is TGTGCCAGCAGCTTAGGGTCCAAAGCTTTCCTT. Protein product: CASSLGSKAFL.

The count of this clonotype is one. The junction departs from germline at one end; a sequencing error may be responsible. The chain recombines TRBV15 with TRBJ1-6; D gene ambiguous. The CDR3 sequence is 14 residues long. CDR1 and CDR2 (germline): LNHNV, YYDKDF (reference sequence). The CDR3 coding sequence is TGTGCTACCAACCGGGCCGTAGTGAATTCACCCCTCCACTTT. It specifies CATNRAVVNSPLHF. The whole variable domain, remainder taken from reference TRBV15 and TRBJ1-6, is DAMVIQNPRYQVTQFGKPVTLSCSQTLNHNVMYWYQQKSSQAPKLLFHYYDKDFNNEADTPDNFQSRRPNTSFCFLDIRSPGLGDTAMYLCATNRAVVNSPLHFGNGTRLTVT.

The chain is built from TRBV6-1 and TRBJ2-7, with 8 bases fitting TRBD1. The germline V gene encodes CDR1 MNHNS and CDR2 SASEGT. V lost 6 bases to trimming and J lost 6 bases; unmatched junction nucleotides: 4. This CDR3 is 12 amino acids long. The CDR3 is CASSSTGVEQYF. The CDR3 coding sequence is TGTGCCAGCAGCTCGACAGGGGTCGAGCAGTACTTC.

The chain is built from TRBV2 and TRBJ2-7, with unresolved D. Trimming shortened V by 5 bases and J by 2 bases, and 10 bases separated the two germline ends. The length of the CDR3 is 13 residues. Germline V lookup: CDR1 SNHLY, CDR2 FYNNEI. DNA of the CDR3: TGTGCCAGCAGTTCCGCCCGACCCTACGAGCAGTACTTC. This gives the protein CASSSARPYEQYF. Combining the CDR3 with reference TRBV2 and TRBJ2-7 gives the whole variable domain EPEVTQTPSHQVTQMGQEVILRCVPISNHLYFYWYRQILGQKVEFLVSFYNNEISEKSEIFDDQFSVERPDGSNFTLKIRSTKLEDSAMYFCASSSARPYEQYFGPGTRLTVT.

As for this clonotype: This is likely a read error, given that the CDR3 carries no conserved phenylalanine or tryptophan at its end. The rearrangement links TRBV7-9 to TRBJ2-7, with a tentative D call TRBD2 (5 bases). The CDR3 totals 15 residues. Looked up from germline, CDR1 is SEHNR and CDR2 is FQNEAQ (reference sequence). With 2 bases removed from V and 0 bases from J, the gap between germline ends came to 11 bases. The CDR3 is CASSLRTPDSYEQYL. The CDR3 nucleotides are TGTGCCAGCAGCTTACGGACTCCCGACTCCTACGAGCAGTACCTC.

The genes are TRBV11-1 and TRBJ1-1; the D gene is possibly TRBD1 (6 bases). The CDR3 runs to 16 residues. Deletions cut 1 base from V and 6 bases from J, with 18 bases between. Germline CDR1 and CDR2: SGHAT and FQDESV (reference sequence). For the CDR3, the DNA is TGTGCCAGCAGCTTAGGGCCCGGGGGCGAATCCGCTGAAGCTTTCTTT. Its translation is CASSLGPGGESAEAFF.

This chain joins TRBV20-1 and TRBJ1-5; tentative D call: TRBD1 (6 bases). The V end lost 5 bases, the J end lost 5 bases, and 13 bases lay between the germline ends. The CDR3 has 13 residues. Germline V gene data show CDR1 as DFQATT and CDR2 as SNEGSKA (reference sequence). The DNA of the CDR3 is TGCAGTGCTGGGGGCCCGGTGGATCAGCCCCAGCATTTT. It codes for CSAGGPVDQPQHF.

This clonotype has a count of ten or more. The genes are TRBV20-1 and TRBJ1-2; a possible D gene is TRBD1 (5 bases). The CDR3 is 13 residues long. Germline loops: CDR1 DFQATT, CDR2 SNEGSKA (reference sequence). V lost 0 bases, J lost 3 bases, and 8 bases lay in between. The CDR3 DNA reads TGCAGTGCTAGAGACAGGGCGGACTATGGCTACACCTTC. Protein product: CSARDRADYGYTF.

In this sample, this clonotype turned up a few times. The genes are TRBV7-9 and TRBJ2-2; TRBD2 aligns across 8 bases. The V segment lost 3 bases and the J segment 9 bases; nucleotides outside the gene matches: 12. The length of the CDR3 is 16 residues. Germline loops: CDR1 SEHNR, CDR2 FQNEAQ (reference sequence). CDR3 protein: CASSFRATSGHRELFF. The CDR3 region has the DNA TGTGCCAGCAGCTTTCGGGCAACTAGCGGACACCGGGAGCTGTTTTTT.

V is TRBV11-2 and J is TRBJ2-2; D is uncertain. This CDR3 spans 16 amino acids. V lost 5 bases to trimming and J lost 2 bases, with 15 bases between them. Per germline, CDR1 SGHAT and CDR2 FQNNGV. The CDR3 DNA is TGTGCCAGCAGCATAACTCTACCGATTAACACCGGGGAGCTGTTTTTT. Protein: CASSITLPINTGELFF. The entire variable domain, with the rest obtained from reference TRBV11-2 and TRBJ2-2, is as follows: EAGVAQSPRYKIIEKRQSVAFWCNPISGHATLYWYQQILGQGPKLLIQFQNNGVVDDSQLPKDRFSAERLKGVDSTLKIQPAKLEDSAVYLCASSITLPINTGELFFGEGSRLTVL.